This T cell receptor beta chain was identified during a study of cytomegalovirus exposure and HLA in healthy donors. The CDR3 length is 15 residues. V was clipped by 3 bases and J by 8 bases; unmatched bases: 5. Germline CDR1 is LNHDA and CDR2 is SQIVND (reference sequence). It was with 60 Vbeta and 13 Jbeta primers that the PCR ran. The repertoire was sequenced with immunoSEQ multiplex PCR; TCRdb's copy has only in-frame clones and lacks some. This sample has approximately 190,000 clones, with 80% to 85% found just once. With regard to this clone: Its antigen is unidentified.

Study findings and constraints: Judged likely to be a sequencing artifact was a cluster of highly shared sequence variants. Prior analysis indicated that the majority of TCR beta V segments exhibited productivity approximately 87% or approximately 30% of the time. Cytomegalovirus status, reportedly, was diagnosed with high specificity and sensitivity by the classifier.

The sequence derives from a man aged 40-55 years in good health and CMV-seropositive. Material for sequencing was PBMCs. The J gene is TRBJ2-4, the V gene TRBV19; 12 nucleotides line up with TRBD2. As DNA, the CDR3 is TGTGCCAGTAGTATCGGACTAGCGGGGAGGTACATTCAGTACTTC. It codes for CASSIGLAGRYIQYF. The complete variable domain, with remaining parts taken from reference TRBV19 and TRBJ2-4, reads DGGITQSPKYLFRKEGQNVTLSCEQNLNHDAMYWYRQDPGQGLRLIYYSQIVNDFQKGDIAEGYSVSREKKESFPLTVTSAQKNPTAFYLCASSIGLAGRYIQYFGAGTRLSVL.